Listed here are 13 T cell receptor beta chains from one sample, sequenced in a study of cytomegalovirus exposure and HLA in healthy donors. Both 60 Vbeta primers and 13 Jbeta primers went into the PCR. The table came from immunoSEQ multiplex PCR; TCRdb's copy has only in-frame clones and leaves some out. Here the sample spans around 190,000 clones, about 81% being singletons. Sequencing was carried out using PBMCs. The receptors stem from a man between 18 and 29 years old in good health and CMV-seronegative.

V is TRBV7-9 and J is TRBJ2-7; the D is unclear. The V end lost 5 bases, the J end lost 2 bases, and 7 bases lay between the germline ends. This CDR3 is 12 amino acids long. In germline, CDR1 is SEHNR, CDR2 FQNEAQ (reference sequence). CDR3 sequence: CASSPQPYEQYF. CDR3 nucleotide sequence: TGTGCCAGCAGCCCACAGCCCTACGAGCAGTACTTC. Full variable domain (missing parts from reference TRBV7-9 and TRBJ2-7): DTGVSQNPRHKITKRGQNVTFRCDPISEHNRLYWYRQTLGQGPEFLTYFQNEAQLEKSRLLSDRFSAERPKGSFSTLEIQRTEQGDSAMYLCASSPQPYEQYFGPGTRLTVT.

This clone was seen more than once but under ten times. V is TRBV6-6 and J is TRBJ2-7; the D gene is possibly TRBD1 (6 bases). The CDR3 sequence is 14 residues long. V was clipped by 6 bases and J by 5 bases, with 17 bases between them. Germline values: CDR1 MNHNY, CDR2 SVGAGI (reference sequence). CDR3 loop: CASSFQQGSDEQYF. CDR3 nucleotides: TGTGCCAGCAGCTTTCAACAGGGATCGGACGAGCAGTACTTC.

CDR3 loop: CASSLTYNEQFF. The CDR3 bases are TGTGCCAGCAGCCTAACGTACAATGAGCAGTTCTTC. The rearrangement joins TRBV7-8 to TRBJ2-1; D gene unclear. The germline CDR1 and CDR2 sequences are SGHVS and FQNEAQ. The CDR3 is made up of 12 amino acids. V lost 5 bases to trimming and J lost 4 bases, with 6 bases between them.

This rearrangement joins TRBV7-2 to TRBJ2-1; possibly TRBD2 for D (5 bases). The CDR3 runs 15 residues. Germline lookup yields CDR1 SGHTA and CDR2 FQGNSA. V lost 8 bases and J 2 bases, leaving 16 bases between the germline ends. DNA for the CDR3: TGTGCCAGCGAATTCGCCCCCGGGGCCTACAATGAGCAGTTCTTC. It translates to CASEFAPGAYNEQFF. The variable domain in full, completed from reference TRBV7-2 and TRBJ2-1, reads GAGVSQSPSNKVTEKGKDVELRCDPISGHTALYWYRQSLGQGLEFLIYFQGNSAPDKSGLPSDRFSAERTGGSVSTLTIQRTQQEDSAVYLCASEFAPGAYNEQFFGPGTRLTVL.

The gene calls are TRBV11-2 and TRBJ2-2, with 8 bases matching TRBD1. The CDR3 totals 19 residues. V lost 4 bases to trimming and J lost 1 base; unmatched junction nucleotides: 14. The V gene's germline CDR1 is SGHAT and CDR2 FQNNGV. In DNA form, the CDR3 reads TGTGCCAGCAGCTACCGACGCGATTCAGGGGGCCGGAACACCGGGGAGCTGTTTTTT. Translating gives CASSYRRDSGGRNTGELFF.

The genes are TRBV28 and TRBJ2-7, with 7 bases matching TRBD1. Trimming took 4 bases from V and 2 from J; bases not matched to a gene: 8. In germline, CDR1 is MDHEN, CDR2 SYDVKM. The CDR3 consists of 15 residues. CDR3 coding DNA: TGTGCCAGCAGTTCTATCGGGACAGACCCCTACGAGCAGTACTTC. Encoded protein: CASSSIGTDPYEQYF.

V and J are TRBV5-4 and TRBJ1-1; D unresolved. This CDR3 is 13 amino acids long. The germline CDR1 and CDR2 sequences are SGHNT and YYREEE (reference sequence). With 6 bases removed from V and 6 bases from J, the gap between germline ends came to 15 bases. CDR3 region: CASTEETISEAFF. The CDR3 DNA follows: TGTGCCAGCACAGAGGAAACAATCTCTGAAGCTTTCTTT.

This clone has just a few counts. This chain joins TRBV6-1 and TRBJ1-1; TRBD1 matches 7 bases. The CDR3 is made up of 14 amino acids. V lost 7 bases and J lost 4; bases outside the gene matches: 9. Germline V gives CDR1 MNHNS, CDR2 SASEGT. CDR3 protein: CASIRTGDVTEAFF. The CDR3 bases are TGTGCCAGCATCCGGACAGGCGATGTCACTGAAGCTTTCTTT.

This sequence joins TRBV18 and TRBJ2-1; 9 bases fit TRBD1. V lost 2 bases to trimming and J lost 9 bases; unmatched junction nucleotides: 8. Germline V gene lookup returns CDR1 KGHSH and CDR2 LQKENI. The CDR3 sequence is 15 residues long. The CDR3 nucleotides are TGTGCCAGCTCACCATCGGGACAGGGCATCGGTGAGCAGTTCTTC. Residues: CASSPSGQGIGEQFF.

This clone was seen only a few times. V is TRBV18 and J is TRBJ1-1, with 8 bases lining up with TRBD1. The CDR3 has 12 residues. Per the germline V gene, CDR1 is KGHSH and CDR2 is LQKENI. V lost 4 bases and J lost 6; bases outside the gene matches: 1. CDR3 bases: TGTGCCAGCTCACTACAGGGGGCTGAAGCTTTCTTT. It codes for CASSLQGAEAFF.

As DNA, the CDR3 is TGTGCCAGCAGTAGAGAGGCGACAGAGACTAACTATGGCTACACCTTC. Residues: CASSREATETNYGYTF. This chain uses TRBV2 with TRBJ1-2, with D tentatively TRBD1 (5 bases). The CDR3 extends over 16 amino acids. CDR1 is SNHLY and CDR2 is FYNNEI in the germline V gene. Trimming removed 5 bases from V and 0 bases from J, with 16 bases in between.

V is TRBV6-5 and J is TRBJ2-7; 13 positions match TRBD2. There are 16 residues in the CDR3. In germline, CDR1 is MNHEY, CDR2 SVGAGI. V shed 2 bases and J 2 bases; nucleotides not matched to a gene: 3. CDR3 DNA: TGTGCCAGCAGTTACCCCGGACTAGCGGGGGCCTACGAGCAGTACTTC. Protein product: CASSYPGLAGAYEQYF.

The chain employs TRBV11-2 and TRBJ1-1, with D possibly TRBD1 on 5 matching bases. The V gene lost 7 bases and the J gene lost 2 bases, with 17 bases spanning the gap. Germline V gene sequence: CDR1 SGHAT, CDR2 FQNNGV. This CDR3 contains 15 residues. The CDR3 loop reads CASTQGAGLNTEAFF. CDR3 sequence (DNA): TGTGCCAGCACCCAGGGCGCGGGACTAAACACTGAAGCTTTCTTT.